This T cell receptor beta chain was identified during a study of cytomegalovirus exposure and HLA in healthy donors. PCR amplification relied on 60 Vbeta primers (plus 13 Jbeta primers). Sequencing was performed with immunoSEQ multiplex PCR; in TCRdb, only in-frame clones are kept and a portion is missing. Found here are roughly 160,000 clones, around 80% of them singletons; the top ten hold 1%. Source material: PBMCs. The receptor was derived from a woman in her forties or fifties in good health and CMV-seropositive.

CDR3 bases: TGTGCCAGCAGTTTGGGGGGACAGGGATTTGCTAACTATGGCTACACCTTC. Its protein product is CASSLGGQGFANYGYTF. This sequence joins TRBV28 and TRBJ1-2; 9 bases are shared with TRBD1. This CDR3 has 17 amino acids. Unmatched junction bases numbered 8, after V lost 3 bases and J lost 0 bases. CDR1 and CDR2 from the germline V gene are MDHEN and SYDVKM.